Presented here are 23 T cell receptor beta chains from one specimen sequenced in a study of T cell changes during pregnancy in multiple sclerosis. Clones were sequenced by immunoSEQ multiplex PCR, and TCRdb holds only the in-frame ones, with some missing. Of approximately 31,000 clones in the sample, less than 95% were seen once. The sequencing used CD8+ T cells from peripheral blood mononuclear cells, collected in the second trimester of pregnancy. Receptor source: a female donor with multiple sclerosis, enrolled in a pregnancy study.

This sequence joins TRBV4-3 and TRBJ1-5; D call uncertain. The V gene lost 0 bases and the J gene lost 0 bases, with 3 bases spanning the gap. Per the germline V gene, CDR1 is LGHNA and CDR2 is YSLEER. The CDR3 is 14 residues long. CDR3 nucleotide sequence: TGCGCCAGCAGCCAAGACGGTAGCAATCAGCCCCAGCATTTT. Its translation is CASSQDGSNQPQHF.

CDR3 DNA: TGCGCCAGCAGCCAAGATAGGTGGCCGGGTCAGCCCCAGCATTTT. Encoded protein: CASSQDRWPGQPQHF. The V gene is TRBV4-3, the J gene TRBJ1-5; D is unresolved. V gave up 0 bases and J gave up 6 bases, with 12 bases separating them. The CDR3 consists of 15 residues. Germline-derived CDR1 and CDR2 are LGHNA and YSLEER.

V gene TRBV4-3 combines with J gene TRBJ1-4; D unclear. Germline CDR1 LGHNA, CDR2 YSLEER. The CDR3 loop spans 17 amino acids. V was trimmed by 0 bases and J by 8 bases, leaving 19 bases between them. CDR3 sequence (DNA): TGCGCCAGCAGCCAAGACCCGGGGTTTAAGGGAGGAGAAAAACTGTTTTTT. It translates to CASSQDPGFKGGEKLFF.

In DNA, the CDR3 is TGTGCCAGCAGTCGCAGCGGGAGGGCCGAGCAGTACTTC. Its translation is CASSRSGRAEQYF. This chain uses TRBV6-6 with TRBJ2-7, with 10 bases matching TRBD2. The V and J ends lost 5 bases and 6 bases, in that order; junction bases with no gene match: 4. Germline loops: CDR1 MNHNY, CDR2 SVGAGI (reference sequence). CDR3 length: 13 amino acids.

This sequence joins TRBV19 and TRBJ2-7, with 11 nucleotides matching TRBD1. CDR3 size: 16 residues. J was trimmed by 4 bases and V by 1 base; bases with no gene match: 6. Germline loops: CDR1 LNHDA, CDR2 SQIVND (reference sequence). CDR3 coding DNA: TGTGCCAGTAGTATAGCTGGACAGGGGGCTTGGTACGAGCAGTACTTC. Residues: CASSIAGQGAWYEQYF. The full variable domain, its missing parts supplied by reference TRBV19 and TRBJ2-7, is DGGITQSPKYLFRKEGQNVTLSCEQNLNHDAMYWYRQDPGQGLRLIYYSQIVNDFQKGDIAEGYSVSREKKESFPLTVTSAQKNPTAFYLCASSIAGQGAWYEQYFGPGTRLTVT.

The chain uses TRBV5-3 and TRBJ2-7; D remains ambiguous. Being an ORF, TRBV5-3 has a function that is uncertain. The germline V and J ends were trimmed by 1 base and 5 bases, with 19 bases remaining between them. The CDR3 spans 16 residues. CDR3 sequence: CARSLFSPFMANEQYF. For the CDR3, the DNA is TGTGCCAGAAGCTTGTTTTCCCCCTTCATGGCCAACGAGCAGTACTTC.

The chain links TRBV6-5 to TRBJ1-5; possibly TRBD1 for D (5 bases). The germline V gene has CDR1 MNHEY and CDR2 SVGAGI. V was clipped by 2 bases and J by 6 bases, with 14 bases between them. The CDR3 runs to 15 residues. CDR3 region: CASSYSGEGTQPQHF. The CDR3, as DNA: TGTGCCAGCAGTTACAGCGGGGAAGGGACTCAGCCCCAGCATTTT.

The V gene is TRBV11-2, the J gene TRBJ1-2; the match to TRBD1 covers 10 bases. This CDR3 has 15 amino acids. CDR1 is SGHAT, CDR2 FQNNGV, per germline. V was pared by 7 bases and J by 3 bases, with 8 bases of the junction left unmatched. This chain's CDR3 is CASIGPGTGDYGYTF. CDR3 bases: TGTGCCAGCATAGGTCCCGGGACAGGGGACTATGGCTACACCTTC.

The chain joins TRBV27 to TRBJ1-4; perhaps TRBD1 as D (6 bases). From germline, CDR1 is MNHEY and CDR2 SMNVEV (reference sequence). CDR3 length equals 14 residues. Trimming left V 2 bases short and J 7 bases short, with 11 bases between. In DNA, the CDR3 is TGTGCCAGCAGTTTAGGGACACGGGGTGAAAAACTGTTTTTT. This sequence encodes CASSLGTRGEKLFF.

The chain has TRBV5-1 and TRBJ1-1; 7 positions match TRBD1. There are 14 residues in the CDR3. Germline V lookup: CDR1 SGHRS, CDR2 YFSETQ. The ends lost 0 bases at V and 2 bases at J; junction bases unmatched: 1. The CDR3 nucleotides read TGCGCCAGCAGCTTGGGGGACAGTAACACTGAAGCTTTCTTT. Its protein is CASSLGDSNTEAFF.

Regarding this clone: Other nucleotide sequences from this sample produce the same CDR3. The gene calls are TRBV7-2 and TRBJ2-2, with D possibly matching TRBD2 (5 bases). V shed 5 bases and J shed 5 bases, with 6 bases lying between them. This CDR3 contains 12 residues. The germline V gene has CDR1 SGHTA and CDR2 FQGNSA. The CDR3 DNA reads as TGTGCCAGCAGCCCGGGAACCGGGGAGCTGTTTTTT. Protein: CASSPGTGELFF.

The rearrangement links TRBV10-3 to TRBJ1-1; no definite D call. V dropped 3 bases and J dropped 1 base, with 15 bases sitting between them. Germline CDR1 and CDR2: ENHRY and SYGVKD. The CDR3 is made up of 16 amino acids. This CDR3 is CAISDTWRERNTEAFF. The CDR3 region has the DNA TGTGCCATCAGTGACACATGGAGGGAGAGGAACACTGAAGCTTTCTTT.

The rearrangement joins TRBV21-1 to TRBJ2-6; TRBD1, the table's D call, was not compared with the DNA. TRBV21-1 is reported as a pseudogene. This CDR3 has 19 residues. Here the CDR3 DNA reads TGTGCCAGCAGCAAAGCGGGACAGGGAGCTTATTCTGGGGCCAACGTCCTGACTTTC. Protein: CASSKAGQGAYSGANVLTF.

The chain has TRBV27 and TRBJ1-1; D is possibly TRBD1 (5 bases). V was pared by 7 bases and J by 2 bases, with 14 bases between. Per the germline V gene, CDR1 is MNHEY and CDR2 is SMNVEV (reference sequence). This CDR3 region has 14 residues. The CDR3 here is CASKQQGINTEAFF. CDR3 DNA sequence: TGTGCCAGCAAACAGCAGGGTATAAACACTGAAGCTTTCTTT.

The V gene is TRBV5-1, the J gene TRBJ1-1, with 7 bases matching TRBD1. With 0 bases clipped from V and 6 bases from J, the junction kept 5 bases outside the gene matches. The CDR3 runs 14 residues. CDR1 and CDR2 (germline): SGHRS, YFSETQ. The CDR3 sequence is CASSLAGTAAEAFF. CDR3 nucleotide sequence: TGCGCCAGCAGCTTGGCCGGGACAGCGGCTGAAGCTTTCTTT.

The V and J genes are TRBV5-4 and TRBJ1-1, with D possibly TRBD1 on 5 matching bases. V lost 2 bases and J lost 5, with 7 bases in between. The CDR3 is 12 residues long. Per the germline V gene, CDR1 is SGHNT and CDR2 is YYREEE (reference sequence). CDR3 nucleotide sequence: TGTGCCAGCAGCTTCGGGGGGACTGAAGCTTTCTTT. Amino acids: CASSFGGTEAFF. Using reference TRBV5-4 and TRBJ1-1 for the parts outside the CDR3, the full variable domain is ETGVTQSPTHLIKTRGQQVTLRCSSQSGHNTVSWYQQALGQGPQFIFQYYREEENGRGNFPPRFSGLQFPNYSSELNVNALELDDSALYLCASSFGGTEAFFGQGTRLTVV.

This CDR3 is CASSFRQGGDEQYF. CDR3 DNA: TGCGCCAGCAGCTTCCGACAGGGTGGAGACGAGCAGTACTTC. V is TRBV5-1 and J is TRBJ2-7, with 7 bases lining up with TRBD1. Trimming cost V 2 bases and J 5 bases; bases outside gene matches: 7. CDR1 is SGHRS and CDR2 is YFSETQ in the germline V gene. The length of the CDR3 is 14 residues.

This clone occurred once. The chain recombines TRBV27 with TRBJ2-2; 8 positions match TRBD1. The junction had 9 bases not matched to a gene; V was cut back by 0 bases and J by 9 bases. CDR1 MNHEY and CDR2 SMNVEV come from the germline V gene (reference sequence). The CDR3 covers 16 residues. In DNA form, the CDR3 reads TGTGCCAGCAGTTTATCCTTTCCCAGGGGGCGCCGGGAGCTGTTTTTT. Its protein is CASSLSFPRGRRELFF.

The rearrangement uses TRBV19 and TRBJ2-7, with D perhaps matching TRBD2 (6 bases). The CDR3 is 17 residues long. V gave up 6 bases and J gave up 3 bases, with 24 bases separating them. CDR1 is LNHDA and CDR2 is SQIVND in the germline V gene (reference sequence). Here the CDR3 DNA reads TGTGCCAGTAGCCCCCCGTTGGCTCGACTAGGGAGCTACGAGCAGTACTTC. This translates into CASSPPLARLGSYEQYF.

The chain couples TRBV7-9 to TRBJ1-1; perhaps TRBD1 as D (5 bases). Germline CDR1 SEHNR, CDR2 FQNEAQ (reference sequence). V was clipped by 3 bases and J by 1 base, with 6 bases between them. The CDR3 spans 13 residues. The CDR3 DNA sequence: TGTGCCAGCAGCTTTCAGGGGAACACTGAAGCTTTCTTT. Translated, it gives CASSFQGNTEAFF.

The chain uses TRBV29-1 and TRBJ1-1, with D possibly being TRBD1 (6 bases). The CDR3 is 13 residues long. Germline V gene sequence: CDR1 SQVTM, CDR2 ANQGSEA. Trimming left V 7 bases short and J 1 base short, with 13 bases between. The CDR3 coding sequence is TGCAGCGCGACACAGGGTGCGAACACTGAAGCTTTCTTT. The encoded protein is CSATQGANTEAFF.

The chain's CDR3 is CASSLTSGAQDEQYF. As DNA, the CDR3 is TGTGCCAGCAGCTTAACGAGCGGGGCTCAGGACGAGCAGTACTTC. V and J are TRBV7-3 and TRBJ2-7, with 7 bases fitting TRBD2. V lost 0 bases, J lost 5 bases, and 7 bases stayed unmatched. Germline lookup yields CDR1 SGHTA and CDR2 FQGTGA. The CDR3 totals 15 residues.

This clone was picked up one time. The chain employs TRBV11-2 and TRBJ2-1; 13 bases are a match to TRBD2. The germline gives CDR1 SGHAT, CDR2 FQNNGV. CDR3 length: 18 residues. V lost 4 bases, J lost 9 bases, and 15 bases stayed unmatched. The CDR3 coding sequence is TGTGCCAGCAGCTCCGGACCCTTAGGACTAGCGGGAGACAGTGAGCAGTTCTTC. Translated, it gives CASSSGPLGLAGDSEQFF. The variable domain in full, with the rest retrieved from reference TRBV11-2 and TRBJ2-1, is EAGVAQSPRYKIIEKRQSVAFWCNPISGHATLYWYQQILGQGPKLLIQFQNNGVVDDSQLPKDRFSAERLKGVDSTLKIQPAKLEDSAVYLCASSSGPLGLAGDSEQFFGPGTRLTVL.